The 21 T cell receptor beta chains below were found in one sample sequenced in a study of OX40 agonist ivuxolimab in advanced cancers. The method was immunoSEQ multiplex PCR; TCRdb's version includes in-frame clones alone and lacks a portion of them. This table holds about 94,000 clones, around nine tenths found once. The sequencing here drew on CD4+ or CD8+ T cells sorted from blood, taken in a trial of the OX40 agonist ivuxolimab. These receptors were collected from an adult with an advanced solid tumor such as melanoma, head and neck, liver or kidney cancer.

The V gene is TRBV28, the J gene TRBJ1-2, with D maybe TRBD1 (6 bases). Germline V gene data show CDR1 as MDHEN and CDR2 as SYDVKM. This CDR3 contains 13 residues. V lost 11 bases to trimming and J lost 11 bases, with 24 bases between them. The CDR3 nucleotides read TGTGCCGCGACGGTGGGACATCAAGGAAGATACACCTTC. As protein: CAATVGHQGRYTF.

This clone was seen a single time. This chain uses TRBV6-5 with TRBJ2-7, with 7 nucleotides matching TRBD1. Germline V CDR1 and CDR2: MNHEY, SVGAGI. The CDR3 loop spans 14 amino acids. V was pared by 6 bases and J by 0 bases, with 5 bases of the junction left unmatched. The CDR3 DNA reads as TGTGCCAGCAGACAACAGGGGAGCTCCTACGAGCAGTACTTC. This codes for CASRQQGSSYEQYF.

The CDR3 loop is CATNPLSGGYTF. In nucleotides, the CDR3 is TGTGCCACCAATCCCCTTAGTGGTGGCTACACCTTC. The genes are TRBV19 and TRBJ1-2; D is ambiguous. This CDR3 spans 12 amino acids. V gave up 10 bases and J gave up 7 bases, with 16 bases separating them. CDR1 is LNHDA and CDR2 is SQIVND in the germline V gene (reference sequence). The variable domain in full, with the rest retrieved from reference TRBV19 and TRBJ1-2, is DGGITQSPKYLFRKEGQNVTLSCEQNLNHDAMYWYRQDPGQGLRLIYYSQIVNDFQKGDIAEGYSVSREKKESFPLTVTSAQKNPTAFYLCATNPLSGGYTFGSGTRLTVV.

The chain couples TRBV29-1 to TRBJ2-5; 7 nucleotides align to TRBD1. The germline V gene encodes CDR1 SQVTM and CDR2 ANQGSEA. CDR3 length equals 14 residues. Unmatched junction bases numbered 11, after V lost 5 bases and J lost 5 bases. The CDR3 spells CSVWGTVTRETQYF. CDR3 bases: TGCAGCGTTTGGGGGACAGTGACGCGGGAGACCCAGTACTTC. The full variable domain, with the rest looked up from reference TRBV29-1 and TRBJ2-5, is SAVISQKPSRDICQRGTSLTIQCQVDSQVTMMFWYRQQPGQSLTLIATANQGSEATYESGFVIDKFPISRPNLTFSTLTVSNMSPEDSSIYLCSVWGTVTRETQYFGPGTRLLVL.

This clone has only one observation. The CDR3 DNA reads TGTGCCAGTAGTATTAGGGCAACGAACACCGGGGAGCTGTTTTTT. As protein: CASSIRATNTGELFF. The gene calls are TRBV19 and TRBJ2-2; D gene uncertain. This CDR3 contains 15 residues. Trimming took off 3 bases at V and 0 bases at J, with 8 bases between the two ends. Looked up from germline, CDR1 is LNHDA and CDR2 is SQIVND (reference sequence).

The chain carries TRBV5-4 and TRBJ2-7; D possibly uses TRBD1 or TRBD2 (5 bases each). This CDR3 contains 13 residues. Trimming removed 0 bases from V and 6 bases from J, with 10 bases in between. CDR1 is SGHNT, CDR2 YYREEE, per germline (reference sequence). In DNA, the CDR3 is TGTGCCAGCAGCTTGGTTCGGGGCGGCGAGCAGTACTTC. Protein: CASSLVRGGEQYF. The complete variable domain, with remaining parts taken from reference TRBV5-4 and TRBJ2-7, reads ETGVTQSPTHLIKTRGQQVTLRCSSQSGHNTVSWYQQALGQGPQFIFQYYREEENGRGNFPPRFSGLQFPNYSSELNVNALELDDSALYLCASSLVRGGEQYFGPGTRLTVT.

A note on this clone: Germline and junction disagree at one end, which may indicate a read error. This chain links TRBV7-7 with TRBJ2-1; 13 bases match TRBD2. CDR3 length: 15 residues. Germline V gene data show CDR1 as SSHAT and CDR2 as FNYEAQ (reference sequence). Here the CDR3 DNA reads TGTGCTAGCAGCCGTGGACTAGCGGGAGTTACTGAGCAGTTCTTC. Amino acid sequence: CASSRGLAGVTEQFF.

The V call is TRBV5-1, the J call TRBJ2-1; 8 bases are shared with TRBD2. The V and J ends lost 4 bases and 3 bases, in that order; junction bases with no gene match: 3. The CDR3 extends over 14 amino acids. Germline CDR1 SGHRS, CDR2 YFSETQ. CDR3 protein: CASSRGTSYNEQFF. The DNA of the CDR3 is TGCGCCAGCAGCCGGGGGACTAGCTACAATGAGCAGTTCTTC. The complete variable domain, with remaining parts taken from reference TRBV5-1 and TRBJ2-1, reads KAGVTQTPRYLIKTRGQQVTLSCSPISGHRSVSWYQQTPGQGLQFLFEYFSETQRNKGNFPGRFSGRQFSNSRSEMNVSTLELGDSALYLCASSRGTSYNEQFFGPGTRLTVL.

This clone has only one observation. V usage is TRBV5-1 and J usage is TRBJ2-3; TRBD2 agrees at 8 bases. This CDR3 contains 15 residues. Germline CDR1 and CDR2: SGHRS and YFSETQ. Germline trimming cut 0 bases from V and 2 bases from J; bases unmatched to any gene: 2. Written as DNA, the CDR3 is TGCGCCAGCAGCTTGGAAGCGGGAGACACAGATACGCAGTATTTT. Its protein product is CASSLEAGDTDTQYF.

The DNA for the CDR3 is TGTGCCATTAGGACGGGGACAGCGAACACCGGGGAGCTGTTTTTT. It encodes CAIRTGTANTGELFF. The genes are TRBV10-3 and TRBJ2-2; 7 nucleotides agree with TRBD1. Germline-derived CDR1 and CDR2 are ENHRY and SYGVKD. CDR3 length equals 15 residues. The J segment lost 0 bases and the V segment lost 9 bases, leaving 7 bases of the junction unmatched.

J is TRBJ1-2 and V is TRBV7-8, with a tentative D call TRBD1 (5 bases). Germline V gives CDR1 SGHVS, CDR2 FQNEAQ. The CDR3 contains 15 residues. Trimming removed 5 bases at V and 9 bases at J, with 22 bases between. DNA for the CDR3: TGTGCCAGCAGCGCCTACTTCCGGGACCGCCTCAGCTACACCTTC. Its translation is CASSAYFRDRLSYTF.

The chain is built from TRBV2 and TRBJ1-4, with D possibly TRBD1 on 5 matching bases. The germline CDR1 and CDR2 sequences are SNHLY and FYNNEI. Trimming shortened V by 5 bases and J by 7 bases, and 26 bases separated the two germline ends. This CDR3 spans 18 amino acids. CDR3 DNA: TGTGCCAGCAGTCGGTCTGGGACCTCTATCCCCCTAGGTGAAAAACTGTTTTTT. Protein sequence: CASSRSGTSIPLGEKLFF.

The chain recombines TRBV5-1 with TRBJ2-7, with D possibly TRBD2 on 5 matching bases. The V gene lost 2 bases and the J gene lost 2 bases, with 11 bases spanning the gap. The length of the CDR3 is 14 residues. Germline V gene sequence: CDR1 SGHRS, CDR2 YFSETQ. The CDR3 sequence: CASSLRGFAYEQYF. The CDR3 coding sequence is TGCGCCAGCAGCTTACGGGGTTTTGCCTACGAGCAGTACTTC.

The chain couples TRBV11-2 to TRBJ2-7, with 7 bases fitting TRBD1. Germline-derived CDR1 and CDR2 are SGHAT and FQNNGV. V lost 2 bases to trimming and J lost 4 bases; unmatched junction nucleotides: 5. This CDR3 contains 14 residues. CDR3 protein: CASSLIAGGYEQYF. As DNA, the CDR3 is TGTGCCAGCAGCTTAATTGCAGGGGGATACGAGCAGTACTTC.

The rearrangement links TRBV10-3 to TRBJ2-7; 9 bases map to TRBD1. This CDR3 is 13 amino acids long. The germline V gene has CDR1 ENHRY and CDR2 SYGVKD. The J segment lost 3 bases and the V segment lost 4 bases, leaving 1 base of the junction unmatched. CDR3 coding DNA: TGTGCCATCAGTGGGACAGGGGACTACGAGCAGTACTTC. Residues: CAISGTGDYEQYF.

The rearrangement joins TRBV7-3 to TRBJ2-6, with TRBD1 matching 11 bases. This CDR3 is built from 18 residues. The germline CDR1 and CDR2 sequences are SGHTA and FQGTGA. V gave up 7 bases and J gave up 4 bases; unmatched junction bases: 12. CDR3 DNA: TGTGCCAGCACCCGGACCGGACAGGGGGCGCCCGGGGCCAACGTCCTGACTTTC. This gives the protein CASTRTGQGAPGANVLTF.

The chain uses TRBV23-1 and TRBJ2-7; 7 bases line up with TRBD1. TRBV23-1 is noted as an ORF with a role that remains uncertain. V was pared by 4 bases and J by 0 bases, with 18 bases of the junction left unmatched. CDR3 length: 19 amino acids. CDR3 bases: TGCGCCAGCAGTCCGAACAGGGGATTATCAGGGGCCTCCTCCTACGAGCAGTACTTC. This codes for CASSPNRGLSGASSYEQYF.

The rearrangement joins TRBV12-5 to TRBJ1-5; tentatively, D is TRBD1 (6 bases). CDR1 and CDR2 from the germline V gene are LGHNT and FRNRAP. The CDR3 consists of 15 residues. The ends were cut back, 1 base at V and 6 bases at J, with 13 bases in the middle. The CDR3 loop reads CASGLEGGVGQPQHF. Written as DNA, the CDR3 is TGTGCTAGTGGTTTGGAGGGGGGTGTCGGTCAGCCCCAGCATTTT.

This chain links TRBV14 with TRBJ1-5; D uncertain. There are 13 residues in the CDR3. CDR1 and CDR2 from the germline V gene are SGHDN and FVKESK. V dropped 4 bases and J dropped 4 bases, with 8 bases sitting between them. CDR3 DNA sequence: TGTGCCAGCAGCCGCGGTATTAATCAGCCCCAGCATTTT. As protein: CASSRGINQPQHF.

The chain combines TRBV4-1 with TRBJ1-3; D is unresolved. In germline, CDR1 is MGHRA, CDR2 YSYEKL. Between the trimmed V and J ends, which lost 0 bases and 1 base, there was a span of 10 bases. The CDR3 has 16 residues. Written as DNA, the CDR3 is TGCGCCAGCAGCCAAGATCCGGGGTATTCTGGAAACACCATATATTTT. This gives the protein CASSQDPGYSGNTIYF.

The chain joins TRBV5-1 to TRBJ2-2, with 12 bases matching TRBD2. Germline trimming cut 4 bases from V and 1 base from J; bases unmatched to any gene: 5. Looked up from germline, CDR1 is SGHRS and CDR2 is YFSETQ. The length of the CDR3 is 17 residues. The chain's CDR3 is CASSPGLAGLNTGELFF. The CDR3 DNA reads as TGCGCCAGCAGCCCGGGACTAGCGGGTTTGAACACCGGGGAGCTGTTTTTT.